This TCR beta chain originates from a study of OX40 agonist ivuxolimab in advanced cancers. As for the study in general: Clinicians treated patients with ivuxolimab, an agonistic anti-OX40 (CD134) antibody. Notes on the study in general: Some patients without response likewise showed low normalized clonal expansion. There were, on average, more expanded clones in CD8+ T cells than in CD4+.

V was pared by 2 bases and J by 6 bases, with 11 bases between. Germline CDR1 is LGHNA and CDR2 is YSLEER. The length of the CDR3 is 14 residues. Concerning this clone: Its specificity is not known.

Generated by immunoSEQ multiplex PCR, the TCRdb table keeps only in-frame clones and is missing some. Here the sample spans about 100,000 clones, approximately 91% being singletons. This receptor was identified in an adult with an advanced solid tumor such as melanoma, head and neck, liver or kidney cancer. Source: CD4+ or CD8+ T cells sorted from blood, taken in a trial of the OX40 agonist ivuxolimab. The chain has TRBV4-3 and TRBJ1-5; a weak D match, TRBD1 (5 bases). DNA for the CDR3: TGCGCCAGCAGCCAATCTAGGGACGGTCAGCCCCAGCATTTT. This encodes CASSQSRDGQPQHF.